Listed below are T cell receptor beta chains from one sample, sequenced in a study of cytomegalovirus exposure and HLA in healthy donors. The repertoire was sequenced with immunoSEQ multiplex PCR; TCRdb's copy has only in-frame clones and lacks some. The data contain some 150,000 clones, over 60% of them singletons. The specimen sequenced was PBMCs. These receptors came from a woman younger than 45 in good health and CMV-seronegative. CDR3s include the opening cysteine and the closing phenylalanine or tryptophan. D genes are given only for firm matches. The size of a clone is reported for some rows only, either as once, few or many, or as a class for expanded clones.

few	.	TRBV28	TRBJ1-5	TGTGCCAGCAGTTTGGGGACATTCTCTTTAGTCCGTTTT	CASSLGTFSLVRF
.	.	TRBV2	TRBJ2-7	TGTGCCAGCATTGGGGCGGGAATCCACGAGCAGTACTTC	CASIGAGIHEQYF
once	.	TRBV5-4	TRBJ2-5	TGTGCCAGCAGCTCCCCGGGGGTCGAACAAGAGACCCAGTACTTC	CASSSPGVEQETQYF
.	.	TRBV30	TRBJ1-3	TGTGCCGTATCGGTGGGGCATTCGGGAAACACCATATATTTT	CAVSVGHSGNTIYF
.	.	TRBV27	TRBJ1-2	TGTGCCAGCAGTTTATCGCCAGGTTTTAACTATGGCTACACCTTC	CASSLSPGFNYGYTF
.	.	TRBV18	TRBJ2-5	TGTGCCAGCTCATCGTACCAAGAGACCCAGTACTTC	CASSSYQETQYF
few	.	TRBV10-3	TRBJ2-7	TGTGCCATCAGTGAGTCTGGCTTGGGCAGTAGCGAGCAGTACTTC	CAISESGLGSSEQYF
.	.	TRBV7-3	TRBJ2-7	TGTGCCAGCAGCCGGTGGGCGGGACCCTACGAGCAGTACTTC	CASSRWAGPYEQYF
once	TRBD1	TRBV9	TRBJ1-2	TGTGCCACCCGCGGACAGGGAGGTGGCTACACCTTC	CATRGQGGGYTF
.	TRBD2	TRBV7-9	TRBJ2-7	TGTGCCAGCAGCCCGACTAGCGGGATAGTCGAGCAGTACTTC	CASSPTSGIVEQYF
.	TRBD2	TRBV30	TRBJ2-3	TGTGCCTGGAGTTGGGTTAGCGGGCATAGCACAGATACGCAGTATTTT	CAWSWVSGHSTDTQYF
few	.	TRBV28	TRBJ2-3	TGTGCCAGCAGCCCGTCGACACTAACGGGCAGCGGAGATACGCAGTATTTT	CASSPSTLTGSGDTQYF
.	TRBD2	TRBV6-6	TRBJ2-2	TGTGCCAGCAGTGGGACTAGCGGCTCCGGGGAGCTGTTTTTT	CASSGTSGSGELFF
.	.	TRBV28	TRBJ2-7	TGTGCCAGCAGTTTATCGGGGGACGGATTCGCGCAGTACTTC	CASSLSGDGFAQYF
.	TRBD2	TRBV7-9	TRBJ2-5	TGTGCCAGCAGCCCGACTAGCAGACGAGAGACCCAGTACTTC	CASSPTSRRETQYF
once	TRBD1	TRBV27	TRBJ2-7	TGTGCCAGCAGTTTAACGTGGCGGGACAGGAACGAGCAGTACTTC	CASSLTWRDRNEQYF
.	.	TRBV7-8	TRBJ2-5	TGTGCCAGCAGCCCTATTACAAGGACTGGGGAGACCCAGTACTTC	CASSPITRTGETQYF
few	.	TRBV7-3	TRBJ2-3	TGTGCCAGCAGTTCCGTGGGGGGGCCGGGAGATACGCAGTATTTT	CASSSVGGPGDTQYF
.	TRBD1	TRBV6-5	TRBJ1-5	TGTGCCAGCAGTTACTCGACAGGGGAGAACAATCAGCCCCAGCATTTT	CASSYSTGENNQPQHF
.	.	TRBV7-2	TRBJ2-3	TGTGCCAGCAGCTTAGTCACAGGCACAGATACGCAGTATTTT	CASSLVTGTDTQYF